This T cell receptor (beta chain) was found in a study of T-cell memory formation after mild COVID-19 (dated by TCRdb to the early 2020s). In the study overall: Most TCR sequence clusters were specific to one of the two donors. Longitudinal TCRalpha and TCRbeta repertoire sequencing tracked T-cell clones expanding and contracting after mild COVID-19 in a couple of donors. The cohort comprised two young, previously healthy adult volunteers, one female and one male.

The data were produced on an Illumina NovaSeq 6000. cDNA libraries for TCRalpha and TCRbeta were prepared by 5'RACE using constant-segment primers, with sample barcodes and unique molecular identifiers added. RNA was extracted from every sample with Trizol reagent. Libraries were amplified in two PCR steps, with a second sample barcode and Illumina TruSeq adapters added in the second step. Libraries were sequenced on an Illumina NovaSeq with 2 x 150 bp paired-end reads. The study's processing was this. Reads were demultiplexed and collapsed into UMI-guided consensus sequences with migec v1.2.7. Using mixcr v2.1.11, UMI consensuses were aligned to TRA and TRB V and J templates and then assembled into clonotypes. Clonotypes were classified as expanded or contracted when called significant by both edgeR and NoisET, with noise models trained on biological replicates. For edgeR calls, the cutoffs were a false discovery rate-adjusted p below 0.01 and a log2 fold-change threshold of 1. As an exploratory analysis of dynamics, PCA with hierarchical clustering was applied to max-normalized trajectories of the 1000 most abundant clonotypes. Separately sequenced CD4+ and CD8+ repertoires were used to assign the CD4 or CD8 phenotype of responding clones. TCRdb cleaned the public reads at Q25 with fastp, built clones with MiXCR and kept in-frame beta chains. Identical CDR3 protein sequences are pooled into one entry, listed with their most common genes and DNA. For this entry, the V and J calls and clone size follow TCRdb and not the study's own pipeline. This sample comprises fewer than 550,000 distinct CDR3 sequences, about 20% of them detected only once. 8.4% of the sample goes to the ten largest clones.

Comments on this clonotype: Its antigen remains unidentified. No base qualities exist here, and no much larger clone lies one base off it.

Ficoll-Paque density gradient centrifugation was the method used to isolate PBMCs. The CDR3, from cysteine to phenylalanine, totals 15 residues. The read is trimmed to its CDR3 DNA, 45 bases read in frame from base 1. Looking up the germline V gene (reference sequence) yields CDR1 DFQATT and CDR2 SNEGSKA. Relative to germline, V is missing 2 bases and J is missing 3 bases, with 8 bases of the junction outside any gene match. The paper as a whole reports these results and caveats: Whether the second-wave clones peaking on day 37 were SARS-CoV-2 specific was not confirmed. Clones that contracted from day 15 to 85 showed balanced CD4/CD8 phenotypes, whereas a second wave of clones that expanded from day 15 to 37 leaned towards CD4+. Only a couple of mild cases were covered by the study, and larger cohorts that include severe cases with pre-infection samples were considered necessary. The detection of some responding clones in pre-infection memory suggests that pre-existing cross-reactive memory T cells joined the SARS-CoV-2 response. Contracting CD4+ clones appeared mostly in the CM and EM memory subsets, whereas CD8+ clones were enriched in EMRA.

The sample was PBMCs or a T cell subset sorted from them (not recorded which). The sequence was obtained from an adult woman who had mild COVID-19 (a few samples of this study predate the infection). The sample titles of this study are shuffled in the database, so cell type and time point are left out; the donor was told from shared clones. This receptor chain uses TRBV20-1 and TRBJ2-7; TRBD2 fits 9 bases in the junction. The nucleotide sequence reads TGCAGTGCTAGACCTGTAGCGGGGGTGGGCTACGAGCAGTACTTC. Translation gives CSARPVAGVGYEQYF.